The next 23 T cell receptor beta chains were all read from a single sample in a study of blood T cells in healthy people across ages. A sample-barcoded 5' primer and a J-beta primer mix were used in a second PCR of about 7 to 12 cycles. TCRdb analysed the 5' RACE reads with MiXCR anew, one entry per CDR3 protein. Here the sample spans over a million distinct CDR3 sequences, 45% to 70% being singletons. Sequenced input: blood. The origin of the receptors is a young man in good health.

The rearrangement uses TRBV29-1 and TRBJ1-2; unclear D gene. The CDR3 has 13 residues. V lost 3 bases and J lost 0, with 8 bases in between. In germline, CDR1 is SQVTM, CDR2 ANQGSEA. The CDR3 reads CSVDGEPNYGYTF. CDR3 in DNA: TGCAGCGTTGACGGTGAACCTAACTATGGCTACACCTTC.

CDR3 nucleotide sequence: TGTGCCAGCAGCTTAACACCGGGACAGGGAACAGAGACCCAGTTCTTC. Translated: CASSLTPGQGTETQFF. V and J are TRBV7-9 and TRBJ2-1; 9 bases line up with TRBD1. V gave up 2 bases and J gave up 13 bases; unmatched junction bases: 15. This CDR3 comprises 16 residues. Germline values: CDR1 SEHNR, CDR2 FQNEAQ (reference sequence).

The chain employs TRBV20-1 and TRBJ2-7, with TRBD1 matching over 7 bases. With V trimmed by 3 bases and J by 8 bases, 7 bases remained unmatched. The germline V gene encodes CDR1 DFQATT and CDR2 SNEGSKA (reference sequence). CDR3 length: 12 residues. CDR3 protein: CSASPLQGKQYF. The CDR3 region has the DNA TGCAGTGCTAGCCCCCTACAGGGGAAGCAGTACTTC.

V and J are TRBV20-1 and TRBJ2-1, with a weak D call TRBD2 (5 bases). This CDR3 has 12 residues. Trimming took 4 bases from V and 5 from J, leaving 9 bases between them. Germline lookup yields CDR1 DFQATT and CDR2 SNEGSKA (reference sequence). CDR3 DNA sequence: TGCAGTGCTACGGACTTAAACAATGAGCAGTTCTTC. It specifies CSATDLNNEQFF.

This clonotype was seen a handful of times. The chain has TRBV7-2 and TRBJ2-1; D remains unclear. Trimming removed 6 bases from V and 5 bases from J, with 14 bases in between. Germline CDR1 is SGHTA and CDR2 is FQGNSA. This CDR3 region has 14 residues. The CDR3 DNA reads as TGTGCCAGCAGGATCGGGTGGGCCAACAATGAGCAGTTCTTC. Residues: CASRIGWANNEQFF.

This clonotype came up once. The rearrangement links TRBV3-1 to TRBJ2-1; D might be TRBD1 (5 bases). The CDR3 consists of 13 residues. CDR1 and CDR2 (germline): LGHDT, YNNKEL (reference sequence). The germline V and J ends were trimmed by 7 bases and 5 bases, with 12 bases remaining between them. CDR3 bases: TGTGCCAGCAAAGGGGCACAACACAATGAGCAGTTCTTC. It codes for CASKGAQHNEQFF.

The rearrangement joins TRBV29-1 to TRBJ2-1, with TRBD2 matching 9 bases. The CDR3 covers 12 residues. The J segment lost 10 bases and the V segment lost 5 bases, leaving 6 bases of the junction unmatched. Germline assignment: CDR1 SQVTM and CDR2 ANQGSEA. The DNA of the CDR3 is TGCAGCGTTCGCAACCTAGCGGGGGAGCAGTTCTTC. This gives the protein CSVRNLAGEQFF.

The CDR3, as DNA: TGTGCCAGCACTCCGTGGGACAATACAGATACGCAGTATTTT. This gives the protein CASTPWDNTDTQYF. V usage is TRBV9 and J usage is TRBJ2-3, with D possibly matching TRBD1 (6 bases). V was pared by 6 bases and J by 3 bases, with 14 bases between. CDR1 is SGDLS and CDR2 is YYNGEE in the germline V gene. This CDR3 contains 14 residues.

V usage is TRBV4-2 and J usage is TRBJ2-1; 13 bases line up with TRBD2. There are 16 residues in the CDR3. In germline, CDR1 is LGHNA, CDR2 YNFKEQ. V was clipped by 2 bases and J by 7 bases; unmatched bases: 5. The CDR3, as DNA: TGTGCCAGCAGCCAATTACTAGCGGGAGGGATTAATGAGCAGTTCTTC. Translation gives CASSQLLAGGINEQFF.

This clonotype was recorded a few times. The CDR3 DNA reads as TGTGCCAGCAGCATACCAGCTTTACGGGGGGCCTTGCCTTCTAACTATGGCTACACCTTC. The encoded protein is CASSIPALRGALPSNYGYTF. The rearrangement uses TRBV21-1 and TRBJ1-2. TRBV21-1 is noted as a pseudogene. The CDR3 is made up of 20 amino acids.

This clonotype appeared a single time. The chain carries TRBV4-1 and TRBJ1-5; 7 bases agree with TRBD1. Trimming removed 1 base from V and 6 bases from J; junction bases left unmatched: 12. CDR3 length equals 17 residues. Germline CDR1 reads MGHRA; CDR2 reads YSYEKL. CDR3: CASSQVPRTTGSQPQHF. Here the CDR3 DNA reads TGCGCCAGCAGCCAAGTCCCGAGAACGACAGGGAGTCAGCCCCAGCATTTT.

This rearrangement joins TRBV4-1 to TRBJ2-5; D may match TRBD1 or TRBD2 (5 bases each). Per the germline V gene, CDR1 is MGHRA and CDR2 is YSYEKL. The CDR3 has 16 residues. The V and J ends lost 4 bases and 3 bases respectively, with 18 bases between them. The CDR3 nucleotides are TGCGCCAGCAGCCGAGGGGACGAGGGTGGAAAAGAGACCCAGTACTTC. It specifies CASSRGDEGGKETQYF.

DNA for the CDR3: TGTGCCAGCAGCGAGGACGTAGTCGGGGGCTACACCTTC. This sequence encodes CASSEDVVGGYTF. This rearrangement joins TRBV5-5 to TRBJ1-2, with D unresolved. Trimming shortened V by 4 bases and J by 8 bases, and 15 bases separated the two germline ends. Germline CDR1 is SGHKS and CDR2 is YYEKEE (reference sequence). This CDR3 region has 13 residues.

The gene calls are TRBV6-5 and TRBJ1-1; 7 bases agree with TRBD1. V was pared by 5 bases and J by 4 bases, with 7 bases of the junction left unmatched. CDR1 and CDR2 from the germline V gene are MNHEY and SVGAGI. The CDR3 covers 14 residues. The CDR3 reads CASSVQGLGTEAFF. CDR3 nucleotides: TGTGCCAGCAGTGTACAGGGGTTGGGCACTGAAGCTTTCTTT.

Regarding this clonotype: At one end, the junction sequence differs from germline, possibly due to a read error. The chain couples TRBV18 to TRBJ1-2; 9 bases map to TRBD1. The germline V gene has CDR1 KGHSH and CDR2 LQKENI. This CDR3 is 17 amino acids long. In DNA, the CDR3 is TGTGCCAGCTCGCCACCGGGACAGGGAACCTCCTCCTATGGCTACACCTTC. Its translation is CASSPPGQGTSSYGYTF.

CDR3: CASSPGPTLVYEQYF. The CDR3 DNA reads TGTGCCAGCAGTCCAGGACCGACCCTAGTCTACGAGCAGTACTTC. The chain employs TRBV12-3 or TRBV12-4 and TRBJ2-7; no clear D gene. The CDR3 contains 15 residues. V was shortened by 5 bases and J by 3 bases, with 17 bases between the two germline ends.

The J gene is TRBJ2-4, the V gene TRBV27; D uncertain. The J call may not be correct, given that the DNA end is closer to TRBJ2-7. CDR1 MNHEY and CDR2 SMNVEV come from the germline V gene (reference sequence). The CDR3 spans 14 residues. CDR3 sequence reads: CASSVAPGAYEQYF. CDR3 nucleotide sequence: TGTGCCAGCAGTGTAGCTCCCGGTGCCTACGAGCAGTACTTC.

The gene calls are TRBV18 and TRBJ1-4, with D perhaps matching TRBD1 (6 bases). This CDR3 contains 14 residues. From germline, CDR1 is KGHSH and CDR2 LQKENI. Trimming removed 2 bases from V and 6 bases from J, with 10 bases in between. CDR3: CASSPRNRDEKLFF. CDR3 nucleotides: TGTGCCAGCTCACCAAGAAACAGGGATGAAAAACTGTTTTTT.

CDR3 in amino acids: CAIRTRYNEQFF. DNA for the CDR3: TGTGCCATCCGGACCCGCTACAATGAGCAGTTCTTC. The chain combines TRBV7-9 with TRBJ2-1, with D hard to call. V lost 10 bases, J lost 3 bases, and 10 bases lay in between. The germline V gene has CDR1 SEHNR and CDR2 FQNEAQ (reference sequence). The CDR3 length is 12 residues.

The genes are TRBV30 and TRBJ2-1, with D hard to call. V was trimmed by 2 bases and J by 9 bases, leaving 5 bases between them. The V gene's germline CDR1 is GTSNPN and CDR2 SVGIG (reference sequence). This CDR3 is 10 amino acids long. CDR3 DNA sequence: TGTGCCTGGAGTAGTAGTGAGCAGTTCTTC. Protein: CAWSSSEQFF.

The chain links TRBV5-6 to TRBJ2-7; D gene unclear. Trimming took off 1 base at V and 1 base at J, with 12 bases between the two ends. Germline CDR1 SGHDT, CDR2 YYEEEE. The CDR3 is 15 residues long. This CDR3 is CASSLLPSVSYEQYF. CDR3 bases: TGTGCCAGCAGCTTGTTGCCGTCGGTTTCCTACGAGCAGTACTTC. The full variable domain, completed using reference TRBV5-6 and TRBJ2-7, is DAGVTQSPTHLIKTRGQQVTLRCSPKSGHDTVSWYQQALGQGPQFIFQYYEEEERQRGNFPDRFSGHQFPNYSSELNVNALLLGDSALYLCASSLLPSVSYEQYFGPGTRLTVT.

This rearrangement joins TRBV27 to TRBJ2-5; TRBD2 agrees at 11 bases. The CDR3 runs 14 residues. Germline CDR1 MNHEY, CDR2 SMNVEV (reference sequence). V lost 8 bases and J lost 11; bases outside the gene matches: 13. The CDR3 bases are TGTGCCAGCCGACTAGCGGGATTAACGACTGAGCAGTACTTC. Encoded protein: CASRLAGLTTEQYF.

V usage is TRBV3-1 and J usage is TRBJ2-7, with D uncertain. Germline-derived CDR1 and CDR2 are LGHDT and YNNKEL (reference sequence). This CDR3 has 13 residues. V lost 4 bases to trimming and J lost 3 bases, with 10 bases between them. Here the CDR3 reads CASSREIYYEQYF. The CDR3 DNA follows: TGTGCCAGCAGCCGGGAAATCTACTACGAGCAGTACTTC.